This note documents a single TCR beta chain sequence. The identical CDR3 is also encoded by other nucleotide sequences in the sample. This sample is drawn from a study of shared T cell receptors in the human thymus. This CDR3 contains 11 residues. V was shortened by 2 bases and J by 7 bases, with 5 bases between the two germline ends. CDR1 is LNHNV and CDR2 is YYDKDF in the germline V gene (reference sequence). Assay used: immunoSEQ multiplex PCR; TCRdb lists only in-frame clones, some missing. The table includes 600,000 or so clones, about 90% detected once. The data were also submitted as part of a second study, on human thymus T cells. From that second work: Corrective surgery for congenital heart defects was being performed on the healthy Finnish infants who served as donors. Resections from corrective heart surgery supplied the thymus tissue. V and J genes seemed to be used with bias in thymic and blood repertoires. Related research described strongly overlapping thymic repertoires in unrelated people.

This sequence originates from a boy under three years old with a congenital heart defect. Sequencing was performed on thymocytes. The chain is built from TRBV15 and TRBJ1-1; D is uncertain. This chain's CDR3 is CATSRNREAFF. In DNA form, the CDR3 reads TGTGCCACCAGCAGAAATCGTGAAGCTTTCTTT.